This T cell receptor (beta chain) is drawn from a study of blood T cell repertoires in COVID-19. Whole-study context: In each case, the material was cDNA or gDNA derived from T cells, B-cell-depleted T cells, or PBMCs.

The CDR3 totals 15 residues. V shed 3 bases, J shed 4 bases, and the junction held 9 bases outside the gene matches. Per germline, CDR1 LGHNA and CDR2 YSLEER. Generated by immunoSEQ multiplex PCR, the TCRdb table keeps only in-frame clones and is missing some. This sample yields hundreds of thousands of clones, of which 80% to 90% are seen a single time; about 7.1% belongs to the top ten. This rearrangement joins TRBV4-3 to TRBJ2-7; 7 nucleotides agree with TRBD1. The sequenced sample consisted of peripheral blood. The TCR sequence derives from a woman aged 60 to 75 with COVID-19, enrolled during active disease. CDR3 residues: CASSHRTGVLYEQYF. The CDR3 nucleotides are TGCGCCAGCAGCCACAGGACAGGAGTTTTGTACGAGCAGTACTTC.